This TCR beta chain was sequenced for a study of identical twins. Germline V gives CDR1 SGDLS, CDR2 YYNGEE. CDR3 length: 17 residues. Trimming removed 2 bases from V and 4 bases from J, with 19 bases in between. TCRdb ran MiXCR on the 5' RACE reads and lists one entry per CDR3 protein. The sample contains approximately 230,000 distinct CDR3 sequences, under 8.5% of which appear only once. The same specimen was also included in a second study, on T cells expressing NK-cell markers.

V is TRBV9 and J is TRBJ1-3; D unclear. Input material: CD8+ T cells sorted from blood. This TCR was recovered from a woman younger than 30 in good health. This CDR3 reads CASSVYLGSREGNTIYF. DNA for the CDR3: TGTGCCAGCAGCGTTTATCTTGGGTCGCGGGAAGGAAACACCATATATTTT.